The 21 T cell receptor beta chains in this list originate from one sample, sequenced in a study of blood T cell repertoires in COVID-19. TCRdb keeps only in-frame clones here, not all; method: immunoSEQ multiplex PCR. In the table there are around 100,000 clones, around 88% of which are singletons. The sequencing input was peripheral blood. The receptors were gathered from a human donor in a cohort sampled during active COVID-19.

The chain joins TRBV28 to TRBJ2-1; 14 nucleotides line up with TRBD2. This CDR3 contains 16 residues. V was pared by 6 bases and J by 5 bases, with 6 bases of the junction left unmatched. Germline-derived CDR1 and CDR2 are MDHEN and SYDVKM. CDR3 in amino acids: CASRSPGLAGDNEQFF. CDR3 bases: TGTGCCAGCAGATCACCGGGACTAGCGGGAGACAATGAGCAGTTCTTC.

The rearrangement joins TRBV11-3 to TRBJ2-2; tentatively, D is TRBD1 (6 bases). V was trimmed by 5 bases and J by 8 bases, leaving 15 bases between them. This CDR3 has 14 residues. The germline gives CDR1 SGHNT, CDR2 YENEEA. Here the CDR3 DNA reads TGTGCCAGCAGCCGACGACAGGAGCGAGGGGAGCTGTTTTTT. The encoded protein is CASSRRQERGELFF. Combining the CDR3 with reference TRBV11-3 and TRBJ2-2 gives the whole variable domain EAGVVQSPRYKIIEKKQPVAFWCNPISGHNTLYWYLQNLGQGPELLIRYENEEAVDDSQLPKDRFSAERLKGVDSTLKIQPAELGDSAVYLCASSRRQERGELFFGEGSRLTVL.

This clone has a handful of counts. V is TRBV30 and J is TRBJ2-1; 9 positions agree with TRBD2. CDR1 GTSNPN and CDR2 SVGIG come from the germline V gene (reference sequence). The CDR3 totals 16 residues. After removal of 0 bases from V and 5 bases from J, the junction contained 8 bases not matched to a gene. CDR3 sequence: CAWSVSRTSVNNEQFF. The CDR3 DNA is TGTGCCTGGAGTGTCAGTAGGACTAGCGTGAACAATGAGCAGTTCTTC.

This clone has just a few counts. The V and J genes are TRBV29-1 and TRBJ2-2; D remains ambiguous. From germline, CDR1 is SQVTM and CDR2 ANQGSEA. This CDR3 contains 13 residues. The CDR3 region is CGTSRVVAGELFF. The CDR3, as DNA: TGCGGAACCAGTCGGGTGGTCGCCGGGGAGCTGTTTTTT.

The V call is TRBV28, the J call TRBJ1-1; no reliable D call. CDR1 is MDHEN and CDR2 is SYDVKM in the germline V gene. Trimming cost V 4 bases and J 2 bases, with 11 bases left between them. The CDR3 sequence is 14 residues long. The CDR3 region is CASSYPRVNTEAFF. The CDR3 region has the DNA TGTGCCAGCAGTTACCCACGAGTTAACACTGAAGCTTTCTTT.

The CDR3 here is CAAELMHGGTEAFF. The CDR3 DNA follows: TGTGCCGCAGAGCTAATGCATGGCGGGACTGAAGCTTTCTTT. The chain links TRBV6-5 to TRBJ1-1, with D unresolved. The CDR3 contains 14 residues. Germline CDR1 MNHEY, CDR2 SVGAGI. Trimming stripped 11 bases from V and 5 bases from J, with 21 bases between.

This CDR3 reads CASSFRTSGTYEQYF. For the CDR3, the DNA is TGTGCCAGCAGCTTTAGGACTAGCGGGACCTACGAGCAGTACTTC. V and J are TRBV7-2 and TRBJ2-7; 12 nucleotides line up with TRBD2. With V trimmed by 3 bases and J by 2 bases, 2 bases remained unmatched. This CDR3 has 15 residues. In germline, CDR1 is SGHTA, CDR2 FQGNSA.

The J gene is TRBJ2-3, the V gene TRBV27; a weak D match, TRBD2 (6 bases). The CDR3 is 15 residues long. In germline, CDR1 is MNHEY, CDR2 SMNVEV (reference sequence). Trimming removed 5 bases at V and 5 bases at J, with 17 bases between. CDR3 sequence: CASSPAGRDLDTQYF. Here the CDR3 DNA reads TGTGCCAGCAGTCCGGCGGGACGGGACTTAGATACGCAGTATTTT.

The DNA of the CDR3 is TGTGCCAGCAGCCGCTGGGGGGTCGCGACAGATACGCAGTATTTT. Translation: CASSRWGVATDTQYF. The chain has TRBV6-2 or TRBV6-3 and TRBJ2-3; possibly TRBD2 for D (6 bases). V was cut by 6 bases and J by 3 bases, with 16 bases left in between. The V gene's germline CDR1 is MNHEY and CDR2 SVGEGT. This CDR3 comprises 15 residues.

The chain uses TRBV7-8 and TRBJ2-1; D is undetermined. CDR3 length equals 15 residues. V was cut by 3 bases and J by 1 base, with 10 bases left in between. Germline loops: CDR1 SGHVS, CDR2 FQNEAQ. CDR3 residues: CASSFGRGSYNEQFF. Written as DNA, the CDR3 is TGTGCCAGCAGCTTTGGAAGAGGTTCCTACAATGAGCAGTTCTTC.

This clone came up once. The rearrangement links TRBV5-1 to TRBJ2-6; TRBD1 aligns across 8 bases. The CDR3 sequence is 15 residues long. CDR1 SGHRS and CDR2 YFSETQ come from the germline V gene. The trim removed 4 bases at V and 4 bases at J, leaving 4 bases unmatched. In DNA form, the CDR3 reads TGCGCCAGCAGCCGTCAGGGGGCCGGGGCCAACGTCCTGACTTTC. This translates into CASSRQGAGANVLTF.

This clone was recorded once. The chain recombines TRBV4-2 with TRBJ1-4, with TRBD1 matching 7 bases. The CDR3 sequence is 17 residues long. CDR1 and CDR2 from the germline V gene are LGHNA and YNFKEQ. V was pared by 1 base and J by 5 bases, with 10 bases of the junction left unmatched. This CDR3 reads CASSQGEKGQHNEKLFF. CDR3 nucleotide sequence: TGTGCCAGCAGCCAAGGGGAGAAGGGACAGCACAATGAAAAACTGTTTTTT.

The J gene is TRBJ1-5, the V gene TRBV7-9, with D tentatively TRBD1 (5 bases). The CDR3 length is 12 residues. Germline lookup yields CDR1 SEHNR and CDR2 FQNEAQ (reference sequence). V was trimmed by 6 bases and J by 5 bases, leaving 8 bases between them. In DNA form, the CDR3 reads TGTGCCAGCAGGCAGGGTGATCAGCCCCAGCATTTT. Translated, it gives CASRQGDQPQHF. The whole variable domain, remainder taken from reference TRBV7-9 and TRBJ1-5, is DTGVSQNPRHKITKRGQNVTFRCDPISEHNRLYWYRQTLGQGPEFLTYFQNEAQLEKSRLLSDRFSAERPKGSFSTLEIQRTEQGDSAMYLCASRQGDQPQHFGDGTRLSIL.

This chain joins TRBV6-5 and TRBJ2-7; D is perhaps TRBD1 (5 bases). The V gene lost 1 base and the J gene lost 0 bases, with 10 bases spanning the gap. The V gene's germline CDR1 is MNHEY and CDR2 SVGAGI. The CDR3 consists of 15 residues. Here the CDR3 DNA reads TGTGCCAGCAGTTACTTTGGGGCGAGCTCCTACGAGCAGTACTTC. Amino acids: CASSYFGASSYEQYF.

The chain employs TRBV10-1 and TRBJ2-5; 9 positions match TRBD1. This CDR3 region has 14 residues. From germline, CDR1 is WNHNN and CDR2 SYGVQD (reference sequence). V was pared by 8 bases and J by 9 bases, with 13 bases of the junction left unmatched. The CDR3 region has the DNA TGCGCCAGCGCCCGGGACAGGGATTGGGAAGCCCAGTACTTC. Its translation is CASARDRDWEAQYF.

The rearrangement joins TRBV7-2 to TRBJ2-1; 8 positions agree with TRBD1. Germline CDR1 is SGHTA and CDR2 is FQGNSA. V lost 5 bases to trimming and J lost 8 bases; unmatched junction nucleotides: 11. The length of the CDR3 is 15 residues. The DNA for the CDR3 is TGTGCCAGCAGCCAGCTTGGACAGGGTGGGTATGAGCAGTTCTTC. This encodes CASSQLGQGGYEQFF.

V is TRBV9 and J is TRBJ2-5; 9 bases are a match to TRBD2. Unmatched junction bases numbered 7, after V lost 2 bases and J lost 5 bases. The germline gives CDR1 SGDLS, CDR2 YYNGEE. This CDR3 has 15 residues. This CDR3 reads CASSVGTSMWETQYF. Written as DNA, the CDR3 is TGTGCCAGCAGCGTCGGGACTAGCATGTGGGAGACCCAGTACTTC.

The chain links TRBV7-2 to TRBJ1-2, with D perhaps TRBD1 (5 bases). Trimming stripped 3 bases from V and 4 bases from J, with 12 bases between. CDR1 and CDR2 (germline): SGHTA, FQGNSA. CDR3 length: 14 residues. In nucleotides, the CDR3 is TGTGCCAGCAGCTTCCCAGGGTTAGTCTATGGCTACACCTTC. Protein: CASSFPGLVYGYTF. Looking up the rest from reference TRBV7-2 and TRBJ1-2 gives the full variable domain: GAGVSQSPSNKVTEKGKDVELRCDPISGHTALYWYRQSLGQGLEFLIYFQGNSAPDKSGLPSDRFSAERTGGSVSTLTIQRTQQEDSAVYLCASSFPGLVYGYTFGSGTRLTVV.

J is TRBJ2-7 and V is TRBV4-1; TRBD2 agrees at 7 bases. With V trimmed by 0 bases and J by 8 bases, 13 bases remained unmatched. Per germline, CDR1 MGHRA and CDR2 YSYEKL. The CDR3 extends over 16 amino acids. The CDR3 bases are TGCGCCAGCAGCCAAGATTCGCAGCGGGATGGCCAGAAGCAGTACTTC. Protein: CASSQDSQRDGQKQYF.

The V call is TRBV6-5, the J call TRBJ2-7; D perhaps matches TRBD1 (6 bases). The CDR3 runs 14 residues. V was cut by 6 bases and J by 2 bases, with 14 bases left in between. Germline loops: CDR1 MNHEY, CDR2 SVGAGI. This CDR3 reads CASRTGHSTYEQYF. DNA for the CDR3: TGTGCCAGCAGAACGGGACATTCAACCTACGAGCAGTACTTC.

The chain joins TRBV10-3 to TRBJ2-7, with a possible D match to TRBD2 (6 bases). CDR1 is ENHRY, CDR2 SYGVKD, per germline. V was cut by 10 bases and J by 0 bases, with 13 bases left in between. The CDR3 spans 13 residues. In DNA form, the CDR3 reads TGTGCCACCTTAGCGGAAATCTCCTACGAGCAGTACTTC. As protein: CATLAEISYEQYF.